The source of this T cell receptor beta chain is a study of T-cell reconstitution after alpha-beta-depleted transplantation in children. Unique molecular identifiers were used in preparing the TCRbeta library. Each CDR3 protein gets one entry after TCRdb re-called the PCR reads with MiXCR. The sample consists of nearly 250,000 distinct CDR3 sequences, under 9.5% of them appearing once. This clonotype has a count of ten or more. Its antigen is still unknown. V dropped 2 bases and J dropped 8 bases, with 14 bases sitting between them. This CDR3 contains 15 residues. CDR1 and CDR2 (germline): SGDLS, YYNGEE. The study, taken as a whole, reports: T cells produced anew were the main source of T-cell counts and diversity one year after transplant.

The material sequenced was PBMCs, mostly from graft donor cells, taken 180 days after TCRalphabeta/CD19-depleted stem cell transplant. The chain uses TRBV9 and TRBJ1-6; no firm D call. The TCR sequence derives from a male patient between 5 and 17 years old who had a stem cell transplant for acute lymphoblastic leukemia, so the T cells may come from the graft donor. As DNA, the CDR3 is TGTGCCAGCAGCGTGGGCAGAGATCTATATTCACCCCTCCACTTT. This sequence encodes CASSVGRDLYSPLHF.